This T cell receptor beta chain was sequenced for a study of beta chain features in type 1 diabetes. Overall study results and limits: All four CD4+ subsets from Type 1 diabetes patients carried moderately but significantly shorter TCRB CDR3s.

The investigators reverse transcribed all of the isolated RNA, so they sequenced expressed TCRB transcripts. The protocol was immunoSEQ multiplex PCR, while the TCRdb copy is restricted to in-frame clones and leaves out a portion. Among about 740,000 clones listed, 13% were seen once. In regard to this clone: Antigen: not known.

CD45RO/CCR7/CD25/CD127/CD95/CD27 staining was used to isolate CD4+ naive, central memory, regulatory and stem cell-like memory cells by sorting. Sample: naive CD4+ T cells from blood. The source is a man between 18 and 29 years old with type 1 diabetes.

This chain's CDR3 is CASSLERGLTDTQYF. The CDR3 DNA sequence: TGTGCCAGCTCACTGGAGCGGGGGCTCACAGATACGCAGTATTTT. J is TRBJ2-3 and V is TRBV18; 8 bases agree with TRBD2. The CDR3 length is 15 residues. The germline CDR1 and CDR2 sequences are KGHSH and LQKENI. J gave up 2 bases and V 4 bases, and 5 bases lay outside the gene matches.